The following is a T cell receptor beta chain sequence with its context. The junction does not match germline at one end; this may be a read error. The entry originates in a study of cytomegalovirus exposure and HLA in healthy donors. Germline CDR1 reads SGHRS; CDR2 reads YFSETQ. CDR3 length equals 14 residues. Amplification used 60 Vbeta primers and 13 Jbeta primers. Here immunoSEQ multiplex PCR was the method, and the copy in TCRdb shows in-frame clones only, minus some. The data contain over 75,000 clones, approximately 88% of them singletons. The sequence derives from a woman aged 45-65 years in good health and CMV-seronegative. The sample consisted of PBMCs. The chain uses TRBV5-1 and TRBJ2-1; D is perhaps TRBD2 (6 bases). This chain's CDR3 is CASSLIGGDNERFF. The CDR3 bases are TGCGCCAGCAGCTTGATCGGGGGAGACAATGAGCGGTTCTTC. Together with reference TRBV5-1 and TRBJ2-1, the CDR3 gives the full variable domain: KAGVTQTPRYLIKTRGQQVTLSCSPISGHRSVSWYQQTPGQGLQFLFEYFSETQRNKGNFPGRFSGRQFSNSRSEMNVSTLELGDSALYLCASSLIGGDNERFFGPGTRLTVL.